The 4 T cell receptor beta chains given below trace back to one sample, sequenced in a study of blood T cell repertoires in COVID-19. Data came from immunoSEQ multiplex PCR; TCRdb stores just in-frame clones and leaves some out. In the table there are some 200,000 clones, about 80% of which are singletons. The sequenced sample consisted of peripheral blood. The receptors were gathered from a man younger than 40 with active or convalescent COVID-19.

This rearrangement joins TRBV7-2 to TRBJ1-2; weak D call: TRBD1 (5 bases). The germline gives CDR1 SGHTA, CDR2 FQGNSA. The CDR3 sequence is 14 residues long. V shed 5 bases and J shed 0 bases, with 10 bases lying between them. The CDR3 reads CASSRGIANYGYTF. Written as DNA, the CDR3 is TGTGCCAGCAGCAGGGGAATAGCTAACTATGGCTACACCTTC. The full variable domain, its missing parts supplied by reference TRBV7-2 and TRBJ1-2, is GAGVSQSPSNKVTEKGKDVELRCDPISGHTALYWYRQSLGQGLEFLIYFQGNSAPDKSGLPSDRFSAERTGGSVSTLTIQRTQQEDSAVYLCASSRGIANYGYTFGSGTRLTVV.

The V gene is TRBV28, the J gene TRBJ2-3; tentative D call: TRBD1 (6 bases). CDR1 MDHEN and CDR2 SYDVKM come from the germline V gene. The CDR3 runs to 14 residues. Trimming cost V 6 bases and J 9 bases, with 19 bases left between them. In DNA form, the CDR3 reads TGTGCCAGCAGGCGGACAGTGAACCCCCTCACGCAGTATTTT. The encoded protein is CASRRTVNPLTQYF.

This chain links TRBV4-1 with TRBJ2-1; 11 positions agree with TRBD2. The junction had 9 bases not matched to a gene; V was cut back by 1 base and J by 1 base. This CDR3 comprises 19 residues. CDR1 MGHRA and CDR2 YSYEKL come from the germline V gene. The CDR3 bases are TGCGCCAGCAGCCAAGGCGAGACTAGCGGGACCAGGTCCTACAATGAGCAGTTCTTC. Protein product: CASSQGETSGTRSYNEQFF.

CDR3 in amino acids: CASSLGVAGGPSGYTQYF. CDR3 nucleotide sequence: TGTGCCAGCAGCTTGGGGGTAGCGGGGGGGCCTTCCGGCTATACGCAGTATTTT. V is TRBV5-4 and J is TRBJ2-3; 11 nucleotides line up with TRBD2. CDR1 SGHNT and CDR2 YYREEE come from the germline V gene (reference sequence). After removal of 0 bases from V and 7 bases from J, the junction contained 13 bases not matched to a gene. This CDR3 spans 18 amino acids.